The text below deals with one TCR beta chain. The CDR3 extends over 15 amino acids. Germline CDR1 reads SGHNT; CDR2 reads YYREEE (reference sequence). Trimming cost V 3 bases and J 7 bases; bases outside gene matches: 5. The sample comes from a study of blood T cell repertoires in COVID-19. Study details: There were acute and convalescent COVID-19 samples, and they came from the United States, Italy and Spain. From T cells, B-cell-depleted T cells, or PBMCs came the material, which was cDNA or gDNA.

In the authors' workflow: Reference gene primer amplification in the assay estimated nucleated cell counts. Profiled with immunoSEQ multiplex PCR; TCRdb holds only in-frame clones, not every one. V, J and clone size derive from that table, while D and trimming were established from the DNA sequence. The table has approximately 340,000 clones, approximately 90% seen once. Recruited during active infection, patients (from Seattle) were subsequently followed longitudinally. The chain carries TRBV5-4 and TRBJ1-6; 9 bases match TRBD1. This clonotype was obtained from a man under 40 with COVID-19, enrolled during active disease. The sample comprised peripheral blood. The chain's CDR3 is CASSSSGQGNSPLHF. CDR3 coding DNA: TGTGCCAGCAGCTCCTCTGGACAGGGGAATTCACCCCTCCACTTT.